The 13 T cell receptor beta chains below all came from one sample that was sequenced in a study of T cell changes during pregnancy in multiple sclerosis. Clones were read by immunoSEQ multiplex PCR, and TCRdb kept only the in-frame ones, dropping some. The table records tens of thousands of clones, about 90% of them present only once. The input for sequencing was peripheral blood, taken in the third trimester of pregnancy. The source of these receptors is a female donor in good health, enrolled as a control in a pregnancy study.

This clone has just one count. This chain joins TRBV5-1 and TRBJ1-2, with TRBD1 matching over 8 bases. CDR1 and CDR2 from the germline V gene are SGHRS and YFSETQ. Trimming cost V 0 bases and J 5 bases; bases outside gene matches: 3. This CDR3 spans 14 amino acids. The CDR3 sequence: CASSLAGTGYGYTF. Here the CDR3 DNA reads TGCGCCAGCAGCTTGGCGGGGACAGGTTATGGCTACACCTTC.

The genes are TRBV19 and TRBJ2-5, with a possible D match to TRBD2 (6 bases). This CDR3 is 11 amino acids long. CDR1 is LNHDA, CDR2 SQIVND, per germline (reference sequence). V was cut by 5 bases and J by 5 bases, with 6 bases left in between. CDR3: CASSGGETQYF. In DNA form, the CDR3 reads TGTGCCAGTAGTGGGGGGGAGACCCAGTACTTC.

The genes are TRBV29-1 and TRBJ2-7; 9 nucleotides agree with TRBD1. Germline CDR1 is SQVTM and CDR2 is ANQGSEA. The length of the CDR3 is 15 residues. The junction had 12 bases not matched to a gene; V was cut back by 3 bases and J by 6 bases. CDR3 sequence (DNA): TGCAGCGTTGAGAGGGGCGGGACAGGGATTCGCGAGCAGTACTTC. Residues: CSVERGGTGIREQYF.

The chain links TRBV18 to TRBJ2-3; a possible D gene is TRBD1 (6 bases). The CDR3 totals 14 residues. Trimming stripped 1 base from V and 5 bases from J, with 10 bases between. CDR1 and CDR2 (germline): KGHSH, LQKENI. CDR3 nucleotide sequence: TGTGCCAGCTCACCACAGCCAGGGGTAGATACGCAGTATTTT. This sequence encodes CASSPQPGVDTQYF.

This clone was found once. This sequence joins TRBV7-2 and TRBJ2-1, with TRBD2 matching 9 bases. The V gene's germline CDR1 is SGHTA and CDR2 FQGNSA. Trimming at V came to 5 bases and at J to 10 bases, leaving 12 bases not matched to a gene. The CDR3 runs 15 residues. The CDR3 DNA reads as TGTGCCAGCAGCCCCCTGGGTAGCGGGAGAGCAGAGCAGTTCTTC. Protein product: CASSPLGSGRAEQFF.

The chain carries TRBV27 and TRBJ2-1, with D perhaps TRBD2 (6 bases). This CDR3 comprises 14 residues. Germline assignment: CDR1 MNHEY and CDR2 SMNVEV (reference sequence). The V end was cut by 10 bases, the J end by 5 bases, with 18 bases between. The CDR3 DNA is TGTGCCACCTCTCGGGAGAGTGGGAACAATGAGCAGTTCTTC. Protein sequence: CATSRESGNNEQFF.

This clone was observed once. The chain has TRBV7-9 and TRBJ2-1; no clear D gene. V lost 5 bases to trimming and J lost 10 bases, with 12 bases between them. The CDR3 totals 12 residues. Germline CDR1 SEHNR, CDR2 FQNEAQ (reference sequence). The CDR3 sequence: CASSPPTREQFF. As DNA, the CDR3 is TGTGCCAGCAGCCCCCCGACCAGGGAGCAGTTCTTC.

This clone has a single count. As DNA, the CDR3 is TGTGCCAGCAAGGGGCAGGGGGCAGGGTCTAATTCACCCCTCCACTTT. Its protein product is CASKGQGAGSNSPLHF. The chain has TRBV5-4 and TRBJ1-6; 8 nucleotides align to TRBD1. Germline CDR1 reads SGHNT; CDR2 reads YYREEE (reference sequence). The CDR3 spans 16 residues. V trimming: 6 bases; J trimming: 6 bases; junction bases outside the gene matches: 11. Filled out from reference TRBV5-4 and TRBJ1-6, the complete variable domain reads ETGVTQSPTHLIKTRGQQVTLRCSSQSGHNTVSWYQQALGQGPQFIFQYYREEENGRGNFPPRFSGLQFPNYSSELNVNALELDDSALYLCASKGQGAGSNSPLHFGNGTRLTVT.

V usage is TRBV7-3 and J usage is TRBJ2-3; 7 bases line up with TRBD2. Germline V gene lookup returns CDR1 SGHTA and CDR2 FQGTGA. Trimming at V came to 4 bases and at J to 2 bases, leaving 15 bases not matched to a gene. CDR3 length equals 18 residues. The CDR3 bases are TGTGCCAGCAGCTACCGGGGAGCGGGGACTCCTTTCACAGATACGCAGTATTTT. Its protein product is CASSYRGAGTPFTDTQYF.

The chain recombines TRBV10-2 with TRBJ2-2; 9 nucleotides match TRBD2. The germline V gene has CDR1 WSHSY and CDR2 SAAADI. This CDR3 region has 15 residues. The V segment lost 4 bases and the J segment 4 bases; nucleotides outside the gene matches: 4. The CDR3 region has the DNA TGCGCCAGCAGTGGGGTAGCGGGGGCCACCGGGGAGCTGTTTTTT. This gives the protein CASSGVAGATGELFF.

The chain has TRBV9 and TRBJ1-2; 9 bases are shared with TRBD1. The CDR3 spans 14 residues. Germline trimming cut 2 bases from V and 8 bases from J; bases unmatched to any gene: 7. The germline V gene has CDR1 SGDLS and CDR2 YYNGEE. The CDR3 here is CASSVDRDRDGYTF. DNA for the CDR3: TGTGCCAGCAGCGTGGACCGGGACAGGGACGGCTACACCTTC.

This clone appeared a single time. This chain joins TRBV7-6 and TRBJ1-1; TRBD1 agrees at 10 bases. The CDR3 runs 15 residues. The germline V gene encodes CDR1 SGHVS and CDR2 FNYEAQ. The ends lost 4 bases at V and 6 bases at J; junction bases unmatched: 8. The CDR3, as DNA: TGTGCCAGCAGCTCTCTTCGGGACAGGGGCTCTGAAGCTTTCTTT. Translated, it gives CASSSLRDRGSEAFF.

This chain uses TRBV6-6 with TRBJ2-3; 8 nucleotides align to TRBD2. The V and J ends lost 7 bases and 5 bases, in that order; junction bases with no gene match: 8. The CDR3 spans 14 residues. Germline lookup yields CDR1 MNHNY and CDR2 SVGAGI (reference sequence). In DNA form, the CDR3 reads TGTGCCAGCAAGCCTGGACTAGCAATAGATACGCAGTATTTT. Translating gives CASKPGLAIDTQYF.